The 20 T cell receptor beta chains in this list originate from one sample, sequenced in a study of CD8 T cells in Susac syndrome. Reverse transcription of roughly 0.5 to 1 ug RNA was carried out with random hexamers. TCRdb redid the calling of the immunoSEQ multiplex PCR reads with MiXCR, one entry per CDR3 protein. The top ten hold 0.16% of the sample, which has roughly 150,000 distinct CDR3 sequences, 90% to 95% seen once. The sequencing input was CD4+ T cells from PBMCs. Every receptor here comes from a human donor with Susac syndrome.

This clonotype was counted between two and nine times. The genes are TRBV12-3 or TRBV12-4 and TRBJ2-5, with TRBD2 identical over 11 bases. The CDR3 totals 13 residues. The J segment lost 5 bases and the V segment lost 5 bases, leaving 1 base of the junction unmatched. CDR3 residues: CASSRLAGETQYF. In DNA, the CDR3 is TGTGCCAGCAGTCGACTAGCGGGGGAGACCCAGTACTTC.

J is TRBJ2-3 and V is TRBV7-9; 8 bases align to TRBD2. Germline CDR1 SEHNR, CDR2 FQNEAQ (reference sequence). The CDR3 spans 15 residues. The J segment lost 0 bases and the V segment lost 7 bases, leaving 6 bases of the junction unmatched. The CDR3 DNA reads as TGTGCCAGCAAGACCACGGGGGGGAGCACAGATACGCAGTATTTT. This gives the protein CASKTTGGSTDTQYF. Drawing the rest from reference TRBV7-9 and TRBJ2-3, the complete variable domain is DTGVSQNPRHKITKRGQNVTFRCDPISEHNRLYWYRQTLGQGPEFLTYFQNEAQLEKSRLLSDRFSAERPKGSFSTLEIQRTEQGDSAMYLCASKTTGGSTDTQYFGPGTRLTVL.

This clonotype was observed a single time. This chain joins TRBV20-1 and TRBJ2-7; the D gene is possibly TRBD1 (5 bases). The CDR3 totals 16 residues. The germline V gene encodes CDR1 DFQATT and CDR2 SNEGSKA (reference sequence). V lost 0 bases to trimming and J lost 0 bases, with 15 bases between them. In DNA form, the CDR3 reads TGCAGTGCTAGAGAACGTCTAGGGGCTCCCTCCTACGAGCAGTACTTC. It yields the protein CSARERLGAPSYEQYF.

CDR3 bases: TGCAGTGCTAGTGGGCCGGGACAGAGGTACGAGCAGTACTTC. Its translation is CSASGPGQRYEQYF. The gene calls are TRBV20-1 and TRBJ2-7; 7 positions match TRBD1. The junction had 9 bases not matched to a gene; V was cut back by 3 bases and J by 4 bases. The CDR3 has 14 residues. Germline lookup yields CDR1 DFQATT and CDR2 SNEGSKA (reference sequence).

J is TRBJ2-7 and V is TRBV12-5; 8 nucleotides agree with TRBD1. Germline CDR1 is LGHNT and CDR2 is FRNRAP. The CDR3 runs 13 residues. The ends lost 8 bases at V and 6 bases at J; junction bases unmatched: 9. The CDR3 protein is CASSIDRGLEQYF. DNA of the CDR3: TGTGCTAGTTCGATTGACAGGGGACTCGAGCAGTACTTC.

The chain has TRBV7-3 and TRBJ2-3, with D maybe TRBD1 (6 bases). Per the germline V gene, CDR1 is SGHTA and CDR2 is FQGTGA. Trimming pared 5 bases from V and 3 bases from J, leaving 15 bases between. CDR3 length equals 15 residues. The CDR3 region has the DNA TGTGCCAGCAGCCCCAGGGGATACGGGACAGATACGCAGTATTTT. Its protein product is CASSPRGYGTDTQYF.

The chain employs TRBV29-1 and TRBJ2-3; D gene unclear. This CDR3 is built from 12 residues. CDR1 is SQVTM, CDR2 ANQGSEA, per germline. Trimming shortened V by 5 bases and J by 0 bases, and 6 bases separated the two germline ends. CDR3 residues: CSVKDSTDTQYF. The CDR3 nucleotides are TGCAGCGTTAAGGACAGCACAGATACGCAGTATTTT.

V is TRBV25-1 and J is TRBJ2-7, with D tentatively TRBD1 (6 bases). The CDR3 is 15 residues long. Germline V gives CDR1 MGHDK, CDR2 SYGVNS. The ends were cut back, 4 bases at V and 1 base at J, with 14 bases in the middle. In DNA, the CDR3 is TGTGCCAGCAGTGCCCGGGACAACCTATCCTACGAGCAGTACTTC. Translated: CASSARDNLSYEQYF.

The chain recombines TRBV9 with TRBJ1-5; D is undetermined. Trimming took 0 bases from V and 1 from J, leaving 5 bases between them. The CDR3 is 14 residues long. Germline V gene lookup returns CDR1 SGDLS and CDR2 YYNGEE. In nucleotides, the CDR3 is TGTGCCAGCAGCGTAGGGGTCAGCAATCAGCCCCAGCATTTT. Residues: CASSVGVSNQPQHF.

This clonotype has a handful of counts. The rearrangement links TRBV5-4 to TRBJ2-3, with 10 bases matching TRBD2. V trimming: 0 bases; J trimming: 5 bases; junction bases outside the gene matches: 0. Germline V gene sequence: CDR1 SGHNT, CDR2 YYREEE (reference sequence). The length of the CDR3 is 14 residues. This CDR3 is CASSLGLAGDTQYF. CDR3 nucleotides: TGTGCCAGCAGCTTGGGACTAGCGGGAGATACGCAGTATTTT.

The chain links TRBV4-3 to TRBJ1-1; D remains ambiguous. Trimming stripped 0 bases from V and 8 bases from J, with 10 bases between. The CDR3 extends over 13 amino acids. In germline, CDR1 is LGHNA, CDR2 YSLEER. The chain's CDR3 is CASSQEVGLEAFF. In DNA, the CDR3 is TGCGCCAGCAGCCAAGAAGTAGGACTGGAAGCTTTCTTT.

The sample holds one count of this clonotype. The chain recombines TRBV14 with TRBJ1-2; D is undetermined. Germline-derived CDR1 and CDR2 are SGHDN and FVKESK. V was clipped by 5 bases and J by 8 bases, with 12 bases between them. This CDR3 is 12 amino acids long. CDR3 in amino acids: CASSSLLGGYTF. CDR3 coding DNA: TGTGCCAGCAGCTCACTTTTGGGGGGCTACACCTTC.

Here the CDR3 reads CASSSLAGGLFEQYF. Written as DNA, the CDR3 is TGTGCCAGCAGCTCTCTAGCGGGGGGGCTGTTCGAGCAGTACTTC. The chain couples TRBV7-9 to TRBJ2-7, with 12 bases aligning to TRBD2. Germline assignment: CDR1 SEHNR and CDR2 FQNEAQ (reference sequence). J lost 6 bases, V lost 4 bases, and 7 bases had no gene match. CDR3 length: 15 amino acids.

The V call is TRBV20-1, the J call TRBJ1-2, with 7 positions matching TRBD1. Germline-derived CDR1 and CDR2 are DFQATT and SNEGSKA (reference sequence). The CDR3 is made up of 12 amino acids. Trimming removed 5 bases from V and 4 bases from J; junction bases left unmatched: 4. The CDR3 here is CSAPRDSYGYTF. In DNA, the CDR3 is TGCAGTGCTCCACGGGACAGCTATGGCTACACCTTC.

The chain couples TRBV7-2 to TRBJ1-1; a weak D match, TRBD1 (5 bases). The germline V gene has CDR1 SGHTA and CDR2 FQGNSA. This CDR3 spans 14 amino acids. V lost 4 bases and J 1 base, leaving 10 bases between the germline ends. CDR3 sequence (DNA): TGTGCCAGCAGCTCAGGGAGCTGGAACACTGAAGCTTTCTTT. This translates into CASSSGSWNTEAFF.

The CDR3 sequence: CASSLGLPRDRGPQHF. CDR3 nucleotide sequence: TGCGCCAGCAGCTTGGGGCTGCCTCGGGACAGGGGGCCCCAGCATTTT. The rearrangement joins TRBV5-1 to TRBJ1-5; 10 positions agree with TRBD1. CDR3 length equals 16 residues. V shed 0 bases, J shed 9 bases, and the junction held 9 bases outside the gene matches. Germline lookup yields CDR1 SGHRS and CDR2 YFSETQ.

The chain has TRBV27 and TRBJ2-7, with 8 positions matching TRBD1. With V trimmed by 6 bases and J by 3 bases, 4 bases remained unmatched. This CDR3 has 13 residues. In germline, CDR1 is MNHEY, CDR2 SMNVEV (reference sequence). The CDR3 DNA reads TGTGCCAGCAGAACAGGGGGACACTACGAGCAGTACTTC. Amino acid sequence: CASRTGGHYEQYF.

The J gene is TRBJ2-5, the V gene TRBV5-1, with 9 bases aligning to TRBD1. Germline assignment: CDR1 SGHRS and CDR2 YFSETQ. The V segment lost 4 bases and the J segment 4 bases; nucleotides outside the gene matches: 5. This CDR3 is 14 amino acids long. The CDR3 DNA reads TGCGCCAGCAGCACCGGACAGGGGCTAGAGACCCAGTACTTC. Its protein product is CASSTGQGLETQYF.

The V call is TRBV19, the J call TRBJ1-6; TRBD1 might be the D (6 bases). The germline gives CDR1 LNHDA, CDR2 SQIVND (reference sequence). The CDR3 is made up of 13 amino acids. V shed 6 bases and J shed 5 bases, with 8 bases lying between them. CDR3 sequence (DNA): TGTGCCAGTAGATGGGACAATAATTCACCCCTCCACTTT. Translated: CASRWDNNSPLHF.

The chain joins TRBV12-3 or TRBV12-4 to TRBJ1-2; D might be TRBD1 (5 bases). This CDR3 spans 13 amino acids. V was pared by 6 bases and J by 3 bases, with 11 bases between. The chain's CDR3 is CASRDTMDYGYTF. The CDR3 bases are TGTGCCAGCAGGGACACCATGGACTATGGCTACACCTTC.